The rows below give T cell receptor beta chains drawn from one sample of a study of OX40 agonist ivuxolimab in advanced cancers. Method: immunoSEQ multiplex PCR; TCRdb's copy keeps in-frame clones and lacks some. The sample holds over 85,000 clones, 84% seen once. The sequenced sample was CD4+ or CD8+ T cells sorted from blood, obtained in a trial of the OX40 agonist ivuxolimab. The receptors stem from an adult with an advanced solid tumor such as melanoma, head and neck, liver or kidney cancer. CDR3s include the opening cysteine and the closing phenylalanine or tryptophan. The order of the fields is clone size, J gene, D gene, V gene, CDR3 protein, CDR3 DNA. D genes are given only for firm matches. Where a row states a size, it is once, few, many or the class of an expanded clone; other rows omit it.

>few|TRBJ1-6|TRBD1|TRBV10-3
CAISEGQGDNSPLHF
TGTGCCATCAGTGAGGGACAGGGAGACAATTCACCCCTCCACTTT
>.|TRBJ1-2|.|TRBV29-1
CSEQNPYGYTF
TGCAGCGAACAGAACCCCTATGGCTACACCTTC
>.|TRBJ1-2|.|TRBV9
CASSVEGIGGYTF
TGTGCCAGCAGCGTAGAGGGGATCGGTGGCTACACCTTC
>.|TRBJ2-1|TRBD2|TRBV28
CAGGLGGSYNEQFF
TGTGCCGGTGGGTTGGGGGGGTCCTACAATGAGCAGTTCTTC
>.|TRBJ2-5|.|TRBV7-2
CASSLATETQYF
TGTGCCAGCAGCTTAGCGACTGAGACCCAGTACTTC
>.|TRBJ2-1|.|TRBV5-5
CASSYMDPRDEQFF
TGTGCCAGCAGCTACATGGACCCGAGGGATGAGCAGTTCTTC
>.|TRBJ2-2|TRBD1|TRBV27
CASSGTGDNTGELFF
TGTGCCAGCAGCGGGACAGGTGATAACACCGGGGAGCTGTTTTTT
>.|TRBJ2-6|.|TRBV21-1
CASSKEKESTILSGANVLTF
TGTGCCAGCAGCAAAGAAAAAGAGTCTACGATCCTCTCTGGGGCCAACGTCCTGACTTTC
>.|TRBJ1-5|.|TRBV19
CASKAEIGPQHF
TGTGCCAGTAAGGCCGAAATAGGGCCCCAGCATTTT
>.|TRBJ1-6|.|TRBV5-5
CASSQDPDFGAPLHF
TGCGCCAGCAGCCAAGATCCGGACTTTGGGGCACCCCTCCACTTT
>.|TRBJ1-1|.|TRBV4-1
CASSHGEGQAFF
TGCGCCAGCAGCCACGGGGAGGGCCAGGCTTTCTTT
>.|TRBJ1-3|.|TRBV7-2
CASSLVSGPYGNTIYF
TGTGCCAGCAGCTTAGTTTCAGGGCCGTATGGAAACACCATATATTTT
>.|TRBJ1-6|.|TRBV23-1
CASSSGYRCSYNSPLHF
TGCGCCAGCTCTTCCGGATACAGATGCTCCTATAATTCACCCCTCCACTTT
>few|TRBJ2-1|.|TRBV10-1
CASSESLNNEQFF
TGCGCCAGCAGTGAGTCGCTTAACAATGAGCAGTTCTTC
>.|TRBJ2-5|.|TRBV7-6
CASSLGGVEETQYF
TGTGCCAGCAGCTTAGGGGGAGTTGAAGAGACCCAGTACTTC
>.|TRBJ2-1|TRBD1|TRBV28
CASSLPKGATGNEQFF
TGTGCCAGCAGTTTACCAAAGGGGGCGACTGGAAATGAGCAGTTCTTC
>.|TRBJ1-5|.|TRBV4-3
CASSQDRRPDQPQHF
TGCGCCAGCAGCCAAGACCGGAGACCGGATCAGCCCCAGCATTTT
>.|TRBJ2-5|TRBD1|TRBV19
CASSSRQGRSRETQYF
TGTGCCAGTAGTTCAAGACAGGGGCGGAGTAGGGAGACCCAGTACTTC
>.|TRBJ2-5|.|TRBV7-9
CASSLEGYWNQETQYF
TGTGCCAGCAGCTTAGAGGGATACTGGAACCAAGAGACCCAGTACTTC
>.|TRBJ2-7|.|TRBV18
CASSPPSGEYEQYF
TGTGCCAGCTCACCACCTTCAGGGGAATACGAGCAGTACTTC
>.|TRBJ1-3|TRBD1|TRBV6-1
CASSEAGQGNTIYF
TGTGCCAGCAGTGAAGCGGGACAGGGAAACACCATATATTTT
>.|TRBJ1-6|.|TRBV7-9
CASSLGSPTSPLHF
TGTGCCAGCAGCTTGGGCAGCCCAACATCACCCCTCCACTTT
>.|TRBJ1-6|TRBD1|TRBV7-9
CASNKDRGNSPLHF
TGTGCCAGCAATAAGGACAGGGGTAATTCACCCCTCCACTTT
>once|TRBJ1-1|.|TRBV19
CASNFHLGGRNTEAFF
TGTGCCAGTAACTTCCACCTAGGGGGAAGGAACACTGAAGCTTTCTTT
>few|TRBJ1-5|.|TRBV27
CASSLYRSNQPQHF
TGTGCCAGCAGTTTATACCGTAGCAATCAGCCCCAGCATTTT
>.|TRBJ2-2|.|TRBV28
CASSLGDPWTGELFF
TGTGCCAGCAGTTTAGGGGACCCGTGGACCGGGGAGCTGTTTTTT
>once|TRBJ1-5|.|TRBV6-4
CASSRDASNQPQHF
TGTGCCAGCAGCAGGGACGCCAGCAATCAGCCCCAGCATTTT
>many|TRBJ1-5|TRBD1|TRBV2
CASSPTGGGQPQHF
TGTGCCAGCAGTCCCACAGGGGGCGGTCAGCCCCAGCATTTT
>.|TRBJ1-5|TRBD1|TRBV5-4
CASSTSRDRDWQPQHF
TGTGCCAGCAGCACGTCCCGGGACAGGGATTGGCAGCCCCAGCATTTT
>.|TRBJ1-5|TRBD1|TRBV27
CASSPGTGAAQPQHF
TGTGCCAGCAGCCCAGGGACAGGGGCGGCTCAGCCCCAGCATTTT
>.|TRBJ1-5|.|TRBV5-4
CASSQSFGTGSNQPQHF
TGTGCCAGCAGCCAATCATTCGGGACTGGGAGCAATCAGCCCCAGCATTTT
>.|TRBJ1-5|.|TRBV19
CASSMGQGYFRGNQPQHF
TGTGCCAGTAGTATGGGCCAGGGTTACTTTCGCGGCAATCAGCCCCAGCATTTT
>.|TRBJ2-2|.|TRBV7-9
CASSRTYTGELFF
TGTGCCAGCAGCCGCACCTACACCGGGGAGCTGTTTTTT
>.|TRBJ2-5|.|TRBV5-1
CASSNRGPQGGETQYF
TGCGCCAGCAGTAACCGGGGACCCCAAGGCGGGGAGACCCAGTACTTC
>many|TRBJ1-4|.|TRBV4-3
CASSQEQRPAGEKLFF
TGCGCCAGCAGCCAAGAACAGCGGCCGGCTGGTGAAAAACTGTTTTTT
>once|TRBJ1-5|.|TRBV6-1
CASRDTDQPQHF
TGTGCCAGCAGGGACACCGATCAGCCCCAGCATTTT
>.|TRBJ1-1|TRBD1|TRBV6-4
CASRGQGAQSEAFF
TGTGCCAGCAGGGGACAGGGGGCGCAGTCTGAAGCTTTCTTT
>.|TRBJ1-1|.|TRBV6-5
CASKTDGRSEAFF
TGTGCCAGCAAGACCGACGGGAGGTCTGAAGCTTTCTTT
>.|TRBJ2-2|.|TRBV7-9
CASSSRTTNTGELFF
TGTGCCAGCAGCTCTAGGACGACGAACACCGGGGAGCTGTTTTTT
>.|TRBJ1-3|.|TRBV6-5
CASSYSGESGNTIYF
TGTGCCAGCAGTTACTCGGGGGAATCCGGAAACACCATATATTTT
>.|TRBJ2-1|TRBD2|TRBV7-3
CASSPGSGGYNEQFF
TGTGCCAGCAGCCCCGGTAGCGGGGGATACAATGAGCAGTTCTTC
>once|TRBJ1-4|.|TRBV30
CAWSYGGGNEKLFF
TGTGCCTGGAGTTATGGCGGGGGGAATGAAAAACTGTTTTTT
>.|TRBJ2-1|TRBD2|TRBV28
CAIREGTKGILF
TGTGCCATCAGGGAGGGGACTAAGGGCATTCTCTTC
>.|TRBJ2-1|TRBD1|TRBV7-9
CASSSGQGANEQFF
TGTGCCAGCAGCTCCGGACAGGGGGCGAATGAGCAGTTCTTC
>once|TRBJ2-3|.|TRBV9
CASSPPGADTQYF
TGTGCCAGCAGCCCTCCGGGGGCAGATACGCAGTATTTT
>.|TRBJ2-7|.|TRBV5-1
CASSMDSRYEQYF
TGCGCCAGCAGCATGGACAGTCGCTACGAGCAGTACTTC
>once|TRBJ1-5|.|TRBV16
CASSQSPQTPHF
TGTGCCAGCAGCCAATCACCCCAAACCCCTCATTTT
>.|TRBJ1-5|.|TRBV19
CASTMGHQPQHF
TGTGCCAGTACAATGGGGCACCAGCCCCAGCATTTT
>.|TRBJ2-5|.|TRBV18
CASSPRNRGETQYF
TGTGCCAGCTCACCACGGAACCGGGGGGAGACCCAGTACTTC
>.|TRBJ2-3|TRBD1|TRBV7-3
CASSARQGAGTDTQYF
TGTGCCAGCAGCGCTCGACAGGGGGCAGGCACAGATACGCAGTATTTT
>.|TRBJ1-4|.|TRBV5-5
CASSLAGTTNEKLFF
TGTGCCAGCAGCTTGGCCGGGACAACTAATGAAAAACTGTTTTTT
>.|TRBJ1-6|.|TRBV5-6
CASSLVFSPLHF
TGTGCCAGCAGCTTGGTCTTTTCACCCCTCCACTTT
>.|TRBJ2-2|.|TRBV5-6
CASSLVRGARTGELFF
TGTGCCAGCAGCTTGGTACGGGGGGCCAGGACCGGGGAGCTGTTTTTT
>many|TRBJ2-2|TRBD1|TRBV7-2
CASSPLGQGASGELFF
TGTGCCAGCAGCCCCCTAGGACAGGGGGCTTCCGGGGAGCTGTTTTTT
>.|TRBJ2-1|.|TRBV7-2
CASSLTVDAYNEQFF
TGTGCCAGCAGCTTGACGGTGGATGCCTACAATGAGCAGTTCTTC